A single sample is the source of the 9 T cell receptor beta chains below, sequenced in a study of T cells in localized non-small cell lung cancer. Measured with immunoSEQ multiplex PCR; TCRdb has only the in-frame clones, and not every one. The sample holds about 1,500 clones, roughly 27% seen once. Here the sequenced sample was lung tumor tissue, taken before any cancer treatment. All receptors come from a woman aged 35 to 69 with stage II lung adenocarcinoma.

V usage is TRBV19 and J usage is TRBJ1-2, with TRBD1 matching over 7 bases. From germline, CDR1 is LNHDA and CDR2 SQIVND (reference sequence). CDR3 length: 17 amino acids. The V and J ends lost 7 bases and 7 bases, in that order; junction bases with no gene match: 21. The CDR3 DNA reads TGTGCCAGTAACCCAAGACTACAGGGGAACACCGCGTCTGGCTACACCTTC. It is translated as CASNPRLQGNTASGYTF. The full variable domain, with the rest looked up from reference TRBV19 and TRBJ1-2, is DGGITQSPKYLFRKEGQNVTLSCEQNLNHDAMYWYRQDPGQGLRLIYYSQIVNDFQKGDIAEGYSVSREKKESFPLTVTSAQKNPTAFYLCASNPRLQGNTASGYTFGSGTRLTVV.

This clone is judged large. The germline gene is not matched at one end of the junction; a read error may be the cause. V and J are TRBV11-3 and TRBJ2-5; TRBD2 matches 8 bases. This CDR3 region has 15 residues. Per germline, CDR1 SGHNT and CDR2 YENEEA. The CDR3 is CASSYLGREEEAQYF. CDR3 coding DNA: TGTGCCAGCAGCTACCTGGGGCGGGAGGAAGAGGCCCAGTACTTC.

The V call is TRBV11-3, the J call TRBJ2-1, with TRBD2 identical over 7 bases. Unmatched junction bases numbered 10, after V lost 3 bases and J lost 8 bases. The CDR3 sequence is 15 residues long. CDR1 is SGHNT and CDR2 is YENEEA in the germline V gene. In DNA form, the CDR3 reads TGTGCCAGCAGCTTGGTGGCAGGGAGGGGTGATGAGCAGTTCTTC. Its translation is CASSLVAGRGDEQFF.

V and J are TRBV29-1 and TRBJ1-2; no clear D. Germline V gives CDR1 SQVTM, CDR2 ANQGSEA. V was shortened by 3 bases and J by 9 bases, with 14 bases between the two germline ends. This CDR3 region has 12 residues. DNA of the CDR3: TGCAGCGTTGAGTCTAATACGTATCGCTACACCTTC. The encoded protein is CSVESNTYRYTF.

The J gene is TRBJ2-3, the V gene TRBV30; 13 bases agree with TRBD2. Losses at the gene ends were 4 bases for V and 0 bases for J; bases not matched to a gene: 16. This CDR3 contains 20 residues. Germline lookup yields CDR1 GTSNPN and CDR2 SVGIG (reference sequence). DNA for the CDR3: TGTGCCTGGACCGGACTAGCGGGAGTGTATGGTCGATCTAGCACAGATACGCAGTATTTT. The encoded protein is CAWTGLAGVYGRSSTDTQYF.

V and J are TRBV11-3 and TRBJ1-2; tentatively, D is TRBD1 (5 bases). The CDR3 totals 14 residues. CDR1 is SGHNT, CDR2 YENEEA, per germline. Between the trimmed V and J ends, which lost 3 bases and 3 bases, there was a span of 11 bases. CDR3: CASSFATAYYGYTF. The CDR3, as DNA: TGTGCCAGCAGCTTCGCGACAGCTTACTATGGCTACACCTTC.

This clone was observed a few times. The rearrangement links TRBV6-8 to TRBJ2-1; 9 positions agree with TRBD1. Germline CDR1 is MNHGY and CDR2 is SAAAGT. The junction had 13 bases not matched to a gene; V was cut back by 4 bases and J by 9 bases. The CDR3 totals 16 residues. CDR3 loop: CASSLRGTGLGSEQFF. The CDR3 DNA reads TGTGCCAGCAGTTTGCGCGGGACAGGGTTAGGAAGTGAGCAGTTCTTC.

This chain connects TRBV30 to TRBJ1-2; D remains ambiguous. The CDR3 extends over 11 amino acids. V gave up 3 bases and J gave up 4 bases, with 6 bases separating them. CDR1 is GTSNPN and CDR2 is SVGIG in the germline V gene (reference sequence). This chain's CDR3 is CAWRSGYGYTF. CDR3 nucleotides: TGTGCCTGGAGAAGTGGCTATGGCTACACCTTC.

The chain links TRBV19 to TRBJ2-6; 9 bases line up with TRBD1. CDR1 is LNHDA and CDR2 is SQIVND in the germline V gene (reference sequence). Trimming took 5 bases from V and 0 from J; bases not matched to a gene: 8. The CDR3 has 18 residues. CDR3 protein: CASSPWTGALSGANVLTF. The CDR3 nucleotides are TGTGCCAGTAGTCCCTGGACAGGGGCCCTCTCTGGGGCCAACGTCCTGACTTTC.